The 3 T cell receptor beta chains presented below share a single source sample, sequenced in a study of T-cell reconstitution after alpha-beta-depleted transplantation in children. Preparation of the TCRbeta library involved a method that used unique molecular identifiers. Using its own MiXCR run on the PCR reads, TCRdb lists one record per CDR3 protein. The sample yields over 400,000 distinct CDR3 sequences, roughly two fifths seen once. Sample: PBMCs, taken before TCRalphabeta/CD19-depleted stem cell transplant. Receptor source: a girl aged 2 to 10 with aplastic anemia, due to receive a stem cell transplant.

Details on this clonotype: A much larger clone differs from this one at a single base, so this may be a read error. The rearrangement uses TRBV11-2 and TRBJ1-2; TRBD1 might be the D (6 bases). V gave up 0 bases and J gave up 7 bases, with 15 bases separating them. The CDR3 has 15 residues. CDR1 and CDR2 from the germline V gene are SGHAT and FQNNGV. This CDR3 reads CASSLDRGQTVGYTF. CDR3 bases: TGTGCCAGCAGCTTAGACCGGGGACAAACGGTTGGCTACACCTTC.

The chain is built from TRBV15 and TRBJ2-6; no definite D call. The ends were cut back, 5 bases at V and 0 bases at J, with 11 bases in the middle. The CDR3 has 16 residues. Germline CDR1 reads LNHNV; CDR2 reads YYDKDF (reference sequence). CDR3 DNA: TGTGCCACCAGCCCTGGACGGTTCTCTGGGGCCAACGTCCTGACTTTC. Encoded protein: CATSPGRFSGANVLTF.

This chain uses TRBV7-2 with TRBJ2-7; 11 bases align to TRBD1. V trimming: 1 base; J trimming: 2 bases; junction bases outside the gene matches: 1. CDR1 is SGHTA and CDR2 is FQGNSA in the germline V gene. This CDR3 has 15 amino acids. The CDR3 is CASSLVGQGAYEQYF. CDR3 coding DNA: TGTGCCAGCAGCTTAGTGGGACAGGGGGCCTACGAGCAGTACTTC.